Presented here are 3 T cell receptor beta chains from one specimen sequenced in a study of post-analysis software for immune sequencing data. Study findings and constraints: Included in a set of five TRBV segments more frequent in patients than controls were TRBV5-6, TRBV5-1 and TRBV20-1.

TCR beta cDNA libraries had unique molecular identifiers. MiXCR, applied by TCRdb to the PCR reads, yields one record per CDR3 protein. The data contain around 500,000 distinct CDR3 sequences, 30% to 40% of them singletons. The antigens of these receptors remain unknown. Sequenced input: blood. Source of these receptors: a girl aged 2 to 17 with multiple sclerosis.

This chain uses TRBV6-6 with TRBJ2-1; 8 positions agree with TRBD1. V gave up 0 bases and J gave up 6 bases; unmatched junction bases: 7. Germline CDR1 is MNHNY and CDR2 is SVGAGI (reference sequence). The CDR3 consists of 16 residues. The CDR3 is CASSYSRTGPTNEQFF. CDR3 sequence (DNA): TGTGCCAGCAGTTACTCTAGGACAGGGCCTACCAATGAGCAGTTCTTC.

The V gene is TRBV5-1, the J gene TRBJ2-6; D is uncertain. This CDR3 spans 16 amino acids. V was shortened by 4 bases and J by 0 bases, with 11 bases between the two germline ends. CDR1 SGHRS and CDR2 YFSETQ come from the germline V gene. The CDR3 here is CASSASSHSGANVLTF. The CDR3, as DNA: TGCGCCAGCAGCGCCAGTTCTCACTCTGGGGCCAACGTCCTGACTTTC.

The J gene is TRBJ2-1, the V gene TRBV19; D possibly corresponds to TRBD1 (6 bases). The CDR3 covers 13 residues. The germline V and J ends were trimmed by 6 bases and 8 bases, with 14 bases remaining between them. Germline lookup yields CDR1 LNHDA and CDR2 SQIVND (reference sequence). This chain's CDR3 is CASSPDRFDEQFF. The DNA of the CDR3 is TGTGCCAGTAGCCCGGACAGATTCGATGAGCAGTTCTTC.